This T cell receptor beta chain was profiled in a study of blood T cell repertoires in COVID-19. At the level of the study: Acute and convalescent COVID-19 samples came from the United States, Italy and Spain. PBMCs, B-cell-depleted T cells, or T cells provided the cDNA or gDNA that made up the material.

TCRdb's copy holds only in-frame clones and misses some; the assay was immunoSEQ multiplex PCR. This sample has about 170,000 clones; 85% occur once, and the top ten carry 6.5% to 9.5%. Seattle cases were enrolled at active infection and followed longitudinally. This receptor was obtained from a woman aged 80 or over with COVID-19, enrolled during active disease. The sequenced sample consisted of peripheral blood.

This CDR3 is CASSPRAGTGELFF. The CDR3 DNA is TGTGCCAGCAGCCCCAGAGCGGGAACCGGGGAGCTGTTTTTT. The chain combines TRBV13 with TRBJ2-2, with TRBD2 identical over 7 bases. The J segment lost 5 bases and the V segment lost 5 bases, leaving 5 bases of the junction unmatched. CDR3 length: 14 amino acids. Germline V lookup: CDR1 PRHDT, CDR2 FYEKMQ (reference sequence). Full variable domain (rest looked up from reference TRBV13 and TRBJ2-2): AAGVIQSPRHLIKEKRETATLKCYPIPRHDTVYWYQQGPGQDPQFLISFYEKMQSDKGSIPDRFSAQQFSDYHSELNMSSLELGDSALYFCASSPRAGTGELFFGEGSRLTVL.